These 5 T cell receptor beta chains originate from one sample sequenced in a study of identical twins. One entry per CDR3 protein, called by TCRdb with MiXCR from the 5' RACE reads. Found here are hundreds of thousands of distinct CDR3 sequences, roughly 9.7% of them singletons; the top ten hold 5.5% to 9%. These data were likewise used in another study, on yellow fever vaccine responses in identical twins.

Sequenced sample: CD8+ T cells sorted from blood. Receptors were obtained from a woman between 18 and 30 years old in good health.

This clonotype came up many times. This chain joins TRBV15 and TRBJ1-1; a weak D match, TRBD1 (5 bases). Germline CDR1 LNHNV, CDR2 YYDKDF (reference sequence). The CDR3 is 17 amino acids. Trimming cost V 4 bases and J 1 base, with 19 bases left between them. CDR3 sequence: CATSNGYSRVTNTEAFF. CDR3 nucleotides: TGTGCCACCAGCAATGGGTACTCCAGGGTAACGAACACTGAAGCTTTCTTT.

As regards this clonotype: A junction end diverges from the germline sequence, so it may reflect a read error. CDR3 protein: CASSSSGPYNEQFF. DNA for the CDR3: TGTGCTAGCAGCTCCTCAGGGCCCTACAATGAGCAGTTCTTC. The chain combines TRBV7-7 with TRBJ2-1; a weak D match, TRBD1 (5 bases). Germline values: CDR1 SSHAT, CDR2 FNYEAQ (reference sequence). The CDR3 extends over 14 amino acids.

The rearrangement links TRBV12-3 or TRBV12-4 to TRBJ2-3; either TRBD1 or TRBD2 may supply D (5 bases each). This CDR3 is built from 17 residues. V was pared by 3 bases and J by 2 bases, with 18 bases between. The CDR3 nucleotides are TGTGCCAGCAGTTTGGGGCCGGCTCTGAGGGCCACAGATACGCAGTATTTT. Amino acid sequence: CASSLGPALRATDTQYF.

At least ten counts were recorded for this clonotype. The chain carries TRBV29-1 and TRBJ2-2, with D uncertain. This CDR3 comprises 14 residues. Germline values: CDR1 SQVTM, CDR2 ANQGSEA. The V and J ends lost 3 bases and 4 bases respectively, with 12 bases between them. CDR3 nucleotides: TGCAGCGTTGATGATAGTCGACCCACCGGGGAGCTGTTTTTT. Translating it yields CSVDDSRPTGELFF.

In its sample, this clonotype was seen a few times. Written as DNA, the CDR3 is TGTGCCAGCAGTTACCCCGTAACAGGGAACGAGCAGTACTTC. This sequence encodes CASSYPVTGNEQYF. This rearrangement joins TRBV6-2 or TRBV6-3 to TRBJ2-7; possible D gene TRBD1, 6 bases. Germline V gives CDR1 MNHEY, CDR2 SVGEGT. This CDR3 is built from 14 residues. The germline V and J ends were trimmed by 2 bases and 5 bases, with 13 bases remaining between them.